This T cell receptor delta chain stems from a study of gamma delta lymphoproliferative disorders and STAT genes (dated by TCRdb to about 2018). Context from the whole study: The LymphoTrack Dx TCRG Assay was used to prepare gamma-chain libraries from at least 50 ng of genomic DNA. Because no corresponding Invivoscribe delta assay was available, delta-chain libraries were prepared according to the EuroClonality-NGS working group standard operating procedure. Within a larger immunophenotypic and STAT-mutation study, TCR gamma and delta CDR3 repertoires were profiled by deep sequencing in Tgammadelta lymphoproliferative disease patients and healthy controls. To confirm results, a couple of gamma-chain samples and every delta-chain sample were sequenced twice.

Sequences GEAIGNYY (CDR1) and EKD (CDR2) are obtained from the germline V gene. The CDR3 contains 17 residues, cysteine and phenylalanine counted. Of all the DNA, just the CDR3 is kept, 51 bases in frame from base 1. V trim: 3 bases; J trim: 7 bases; unmatched bases: 18. Both library preparation methods relied on multiplex PCR with primers aimed at conserved V and J regions of the TCR genes. The amplicons were purified, pooled and then sequenced on an Illumina MiSeq platform. The study's own analysis went as follows. V(D)J alignment, clonotype assembly and translation were performed with MiXCR, whereas functionality assessment and CDR3 repertoire analyses were performed with VDJtools. CDR3 was defined according to IMGT, and analyses were limited to productive sequences using functional genes, with ORF genes and pseudogenes excluded. Identical amino acid CDR3s of major clonotypes (frequency >=5%) were searched for across all patients and controls using a custom Python script. A one-sided non-parametric Wilcoxon test was used to compare clonotype frequencies in patients versus controls. TCRdb called clones afresh from the public reads with CATT; identical DNA rows were later merged. TCRdb's processing, not the authors', yielded these V and J calls. This sample has 3,000 to 4,000 delta-chain clones in its table, and roughly 1.2% of those were observed once. The top ten clones comprise over 20% of the sample.

The paper as a whole reports these results and caveats: Control T cells likely spanned varied maturation stages, while leukemic cells were skewed toward terminal effectors, potentially limiting patient-control comparisons. It was noted by the authors that NGS specificity may be reduced at low frequencies, so confirmation of the public or private nature of leukemic clones is needed. In whole-repertoire clustering, patient gamma repertoires grouped separately from healthy controls, whereas delta repertoires showed no separation between groups. Almost every major gamma and delta clonotype found in patients was public, meaning shared with at least one healthy donor, with just two gamma clonotypes being private to disease.

Compared with the rest of its sample, this clone is large (0.1 to 1%). Its antigen is unknown. Per-base qualities were not stored, and no clone one base away is much larger. The sample has other DNA sequences that encode this CDR3 too. Genomic DNA from peripheral blood mononuclear cells isolated from patients and controls was used for TCR sequencing. The control group consisted of 23 healthy adult blood donors (median age 64 years; roughly 12 males and approximately 11 females) who were matched to the patients for age and sex. Input material: blood. The chain is assembled from TRDV2 and TRDJ1, with TRDD3 identical over 8 junction bases. The TCR was taken from a human donor in good health. The CDR3 reads as follows: CACDRLGGTVQGGKLIF. The nucleotides read TGTGCCTGTGACCGACTGGGGGGGACCGTTCAAGGTGGTAAACTCATCTTT.